The present T cell receptor (beta chain) was sequenced within a study of blood T cell repertoires in COVID-19. V was pared by 1 base and J by 4 bases, with 14 bases between. This CDR3 region has 15 residues. CDR1 LNHDA and CDR2 SQIVND come from the germline V gene (reference sequence). TCRdb's table, derived via immunoSEQ multiplex PCR, lists solely in-frame clones and lacks some. The sample shows approximately 270,000 clones, 85% to 95% of them seen only once. This clone has just one count. The chain has TRBV19 and TRBJ2-7, with D unclear. The sample comprised PBMCs or T cells enriched from blood (not recorded which). This TCR came from a man between 35 and 55 years old who had been exposed to COVID-19. DNA of the CDR3: TGTGCCAGTAGTATAGCCCCAGGTGGCATATACGAGCAGTACTTC. This gives the protein CASSIAPGGIYEQYF.